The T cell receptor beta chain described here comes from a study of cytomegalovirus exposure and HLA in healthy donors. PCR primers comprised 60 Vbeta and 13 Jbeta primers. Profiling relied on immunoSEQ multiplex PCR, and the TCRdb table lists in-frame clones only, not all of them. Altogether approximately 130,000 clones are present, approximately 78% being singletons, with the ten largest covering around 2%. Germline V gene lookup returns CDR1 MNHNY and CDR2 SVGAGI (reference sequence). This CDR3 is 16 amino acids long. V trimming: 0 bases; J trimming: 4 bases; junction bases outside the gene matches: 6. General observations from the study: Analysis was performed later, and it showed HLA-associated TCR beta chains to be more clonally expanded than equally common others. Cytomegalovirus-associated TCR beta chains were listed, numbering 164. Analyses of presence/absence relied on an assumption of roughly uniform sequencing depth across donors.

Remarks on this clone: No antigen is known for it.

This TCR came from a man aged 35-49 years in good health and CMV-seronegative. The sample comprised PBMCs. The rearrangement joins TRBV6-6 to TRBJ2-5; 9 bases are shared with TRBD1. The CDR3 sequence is CASSYSSTGQGETQYF. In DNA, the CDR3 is TGTGCCAGCAGTTACTCAAGTACGGGACAGGGAGAGACCCAGTACTTC.